This note documents a single T cell receptor (beta chain) sequence. The record originates from a study of spatial heterogeneity in lung cancer. Time point here: sample taken at primary tumor resection. The donor population consisted of approximately 70 patients with untreated, early-stage non-small cell lung cancer. Sequencing covered unsorted whole RNA taken from tumor, nontumor lung or frozen PBMC. TCRdb processed the 5' RACE reads anew with MiXCR; each CDR3 protein has one entry. Of 40,000 to 50,000 distinct CDR3 sequences listed, about 13% are singletons. The germline V gene has CDR1 SGHRS and CDR2 YFSETQ. The CDR3 length is 13 residues. V gave up 7 bases and J gave up 7 bases, with 17 bases separating them.

This clonotype originated in a male donor with early-stage non-small cell lung cancer. The chain combines TRBV5-1 with TRBJ1-1, with D possibly matching TRBD1 (6 bases). The material was PBMCs, obtained at surgery. The CDR3, as DNA: TGCGCCAGCCGCCGCGGGGGCCACGATGAAGCTTTCTTT. Translated: CASRRGGHDEAFF.